These 18 T cell receptor beta chains came from one sample sequenced in a study of T cells after yellow fever vaccination. Each CDR3 protein is one row after TCRdb ran MiXCR on the 5' RACE reads. The top ten clones hold about 19% of a sample with about 260,000 distinct CDR3 sequences, over 3% of them seen once. The starting material was PBMCs, obtained 15 days after the yellow fever booster vaccination. The receptors stem from a young man who received the YFV17D yellow fever vaccine.

The sample holds many counts of this clonotype. J is TRBJ2-2 and V is TRBV5-1; D is uncertain. The germline CDR1 and CDR2 sequences are SGHRS and YFSETQ. Trimming took off 4 bases at V and 13 bases at J, with 5 bases between the two ends. CDR3 size: 9 residues. CDR3 residues: CASSQPLFF. The CDR3 nucleotides are TGCGCCAGCAGCCAGCCGCTGTTTTTT.

In regard to this clonotype: A read error may produce the germline difference seen at one junction end. This chain connects TRBV7-8 to TRBJ1-3; the D is unclear. The germline CDR1 and CDR2 sequences are SGHVS and FQNEAQ. The CDR3 runs to 13 residues. In DNA form, the CDR3 reads TGTGCCAGCAGCGTGAACTCTGGACACACCATATATTTT. Its protein product is CASSVNSGHTIYF.

Ten or more counts support this clonotype. The chain uses TRBV19 and TRBJ2-5, with 10 positions matching TRBD2. With V trimmed by 1 base and J by 0 bases, 5 bases remained unmatched. CDR1 and CDR2 (germline): LNHDA, SQIVND (reference sequence). The CDR3 extends over 17 amino acids. CDR3 residues: CASSIGASGGYQETQYF. CDR3 DNA sequence: TGTGCCAGTAGTATAGGAGCTAGCGGGGGATACCAAGAGACCCAGTACTTC.

This clonotype was counted many times. The rearrangement joins TRBV18 to TRBJ2-3; 13 bases are a match to TRBD2. J lost 0 bases, V lost 2 bases, and 5 bases had no gene match. The CDR3 runs 18 residues. Germline V lookup: CDR1 KGHSH, CDR2 LQKENI. The CDR3 DNA reads TGTGCCAGCTCACCAAGGACTAGCGGGGGCCAAAGCACAGATACGCAGTATTTT. It specifies CASSPRTSGGQSTDTQYF.

This clonotype was recorded at least ten times. The chain couples TRBV6-5 to TRBJ2-3; 10 nucleotides match TRBD1. Trimming removed 6 bases from V and 8 bases from J; junction bases left unmatched: 14. The CDR3 length is 16 residues. Looked up from germline, CDR1 is MNHEY and CDR2 is SVGAGI. CDR3 nucleotide sequence: TGTGCCAGCAGCCGCCGGGACAGGGGTGGTTATCGTACGCAGTATTTT. Translating it yields CASSRRDRGGYRTQYF.

This clonotype was counted ten times or more. The chain employs TRBV5-6 and TRBJ1-5, with D maybe TRBD1 (6 bases). CDR3 length equals 15 residues. The germline gives CDR1 SGHDT, CDR2 YYEEEE. V was cut by 5 bases and J by 5 bases, with 17 bases left in between. The CDR3 DNA follows: TGTGCCAGCAGTCTGATGGGGGGCGTCGATCAGCCCCAGCATTTT. As protein: CASSLMGGVDQPQHF.

At least ten counts were recorded for this clonotype. CDR3 sequence (DNA): TGTGCCAGTAGTATAAATCGGGGAGATGGCTACACCTTC. This codes for CASSINRGDGYTF. The chain combines TRBV19 with TRBJ1-2; the D is unclear. The CDR3 extends over 13 amino acids. V shed 2 bases and J shed 6 bases, with 10 bases lying between them. From germline, CDR1 is LNHDA and CDR2 SQIVND (reference sequence).

This clonotype was counted many times. The genes are TRBV29-1 and TRBJ2-1; 13 nucleotides line up with TRBD2. The V gene's germline CDR1 is SQVTM and CDR2 ANQGSEA. This CDR3 is 18 amino acids long. The J segment lost 0 bases and the V segment lost 6 bases, leaving 11 bases of the junction unmatched. This chain's CDR3 is CSVPRTSGGLRSYNEQFF. CDR3 nucleotides: TGCAGCGTCCCGAGGACTAGCGGGGGCCTTCGCTCCTACAATGAGCAGTTCTTC.

This clonotype was found many times. V gene TRBV7-8 combines with J gene TRBJ2-7; D tentatively reads TRBD1 or TRBD2 (6 bases each). The V end lost 2 bases, the J end lost 7 bases, and 15 bases lay between the germline ends. Germline V CDR1 and CDR2: SGHVS, FQNEAQ. The CDR3 totals 14 residues. For the CDR3, the DNA is TGTGCCAGCAGCTTACCTCGGGGGCCGACGGAGCAGTACTTC. Protein sequence: CASSLPRGPTEQYF.

This clonotype was seen many times. This chain uses TRBV4-1 with TRBJ2-3, with D perhaps matching TRBD2 (7 bases). CDR1 is MGHRA and CDR2 is YSYEKL in the germline V gene. V shed 1 base and J shed 5 bases, with 19 bases lying between them. The CDR3 sequence is 17 residues long. In DNA form, the CDR3 reads TGCGCCAGCAGCCAAGGAGAAGGGCGGGGGCCCTTAGATACGCAGTATTTT. It is translated as CASSQGEGRGPLDTQYF.

This clonotype was found many times. The genes are TRBV7-2 and TRBJ1-4; 8 positions match TRBD1. Looked up from germline, CDR1 is SGHTA and CDR2 is FQGNSA. V dropped 1 base and J dropped 10; count of bases not matched to a gene: 8. CDR3 length: 15 residues. In DNA, the CDR3 is TGTGCCAGCAGCTTAGAGGCAGGGGGCATCGGAAAACTGTTTTTT. This codes for CASSLEAGGIGKLFF.

This clonotype was detected many times. The V call is TRBV7-2, the J call TRBJ1-3; D call uncertain. Germline V gene sequence: CDR1 SGHTA, CDR2 FQGNSA. CDR3 length: 15 residues. The V and J ends lost 3 bases and 0 bases respectively, with 9 bases between them. The CDR3 sequence is CASSLQTLSGNTIYF. DNA for the CDR3: TGTGCCAGCAGCTTGCAGACCCTCTCTGGAAACACCATATATTTT.

This clonotype was observed at least ten times. This chain uses TRBV20-1 with TRBJ1-6, with 7 bases identical to TRBD1. The CDR3 spans 12 residues. Per the germline V gene, CDR1 is DFQATT and CDR2 is SNEGSKA (reference sequence). The ends lost 6 bases at V and 12 bases at J; junction bases unmatched: 8. This CDR3 reads CSAHRGGEPLHF. The CDR3 DNA reads as TGCAGTGCCCACAGGGGAGGGGAACCCCTCCACTTT.

This clonotype was counted at least ten times. The rearrangement links TRBV29-1 to TRBJ2-7, with a possible D match to TRBD1 (6 bases). CDR3 length: 13 amino acids. CDR1 is SQVTM, CDR2 ANQGSEA, per germline. Between the trimmed V and J ends, which lost 4 bases and 8 bases, there was a span of 18 bases. CDR3 DNA: TGCAGCGTTGTTTGGGCCTTAACAGGGCAGCAGTACGTC. Encoded protein: CSVVWALTGQQYV.

This clonotype was picked up many times. The rearrangement links TRBV12-3 or TRBV12-4 to TRBJ1-5; 7 positions match TRBD1. V dropped 5 bases and J dropped 7; count of bases not matched to a gene: 8. CDR3 length: 14 amino acids. CDR3 sequence reads: CASSLTGEGQPQHF. The DNA for the CDR3 is TGTGCCAGCAGTCTCACAGGGGAAGGACAGCCCCAGCATTTT.

Here the CDR3 reads CAGISGTYGEKLFF. CDR3 nucleotide sequence: TGTGCCGGAATCAGTGGGACCTATGGGGAAAAACTGTTTTTT. The chain combines TRBV30 with TRBJ1-4, with D possibly being TRBD1 (5 bases). Germline V gene lookup returns CDR1 GTSNPN and CDR2 SVGIG (reference sequence). The V end was cut by 8 bases, the J end by 8 bases, with 21 bases between. The CDR3 is made up of 14 amino acids. Together with reference TRBV30 and TRBJ1-4, the CDR3 gives the full variable domain: SQTIHQWPATLVQPVGSPLSLECTVEGTSNPNLYWYRQAAGRGLQLLFYSVGIGQISSEVPQNLSASRPQDRQFILSSKKLLLSDSGFYLCAGISGTYGEKLFFGSGTQLSVL.

This clonotype has just a few counts. This chain uses TRBV20-1 with TRBJ1-5; 9 nucleotides match TRBD1. Germline V gene data show CDR1 as DFQATT and CDR2 as SNEGSKA (reference sequence). The junction had 6 bases not matched to a gene; V was cut back by 1 base and J by 2 bases. The CDR3 has 16 residues. This CDR3 reads CSARVDRGYGNQPQHF. As DNA, the CDR3 is TGCAGTGCTAGAGTGGACAGGGGTTATGGCAATCAGCCCCAGCATTTT.

At least ten counts were recorded for this clonotype. The chain uses TRBV7-9 and TRBJ2-7; no clear D. The CDR3 loop spans 15 amino acids. V lost 2 bases and J lost 3, with 14 bases in between. Germline V gene sequence: CDR1 SEHNR, CDR2 FQNEAQ (reference sequence). The CDR3 is CASSLSMGEGYEQYF. CDR3 bases: TGTGCCAGCAGCTTAAGCATGGGCGAAGGCTACGAGCAGTACTTC.